The 29 T cell receptor beta chains presented below share a single source sample, sequenced in a study of molecular identifiers for immune sequencing clone quantification. TCRdb reprocessed the PCR reads with MiXCR, giving one entry per CDR3 protein. The sample records roughly 90,000 distinct CDR3 sequences, 19% being singletons. The specimen was naive CD8+ T cells from blood, with Jurkat cell RNA spiked in. Subset: FACS-sorted CD8+CD4-CCR7+CD45RA+ naive T cells. The receptors derive from a human donor in good health. Some libraries in this study had Jurkat cell RNA spiked in.

To note about this clonotype: Being one base from a much bigger clone, this may be a read error. The chain has TRBV7-6 and TRBJ2-1; 7 bases match TRBD2. This CDR3 is built from 17 residues. CDR1 SGHVS and CDR2 FNYEAQ come from the germline V gene. Here the CDR3 reads CASSLGDRGSSYNEQLF. The CDR3, as DNA: TGTGCCAGCAGCTTAGGGGATCGCGGGAGCTCCTACAATGAGCAGCTCTTC.

In this sample, this clonotype turned up many times. The rearrangement uses TRBV28 and TRBJ1-2; TRBD1 matches at 8 bases. V lost 11 bases and J lost 4; bases outside the gene matches: 9. The CDR3 totals 13 residues. The germline gives CDR1 MDHEN, CDR2 SYDVKM. CDR3 in DNA: TGTGCCGCTAGGGACAGGACCGTCTATGGCTACACCTTC. This codes for CAARDRTVYGYTF.

This clonotype was counted many times. The chain couples TRBV19 to TRBJ1-5; 7 bases match TRBD1. V dropped 5 bases and J dropped 1; count of bases not matched to a gene: 5. This CDR3 region has 15 residues. Germline CDR1 LNHDA, CDR2 SQIVND (reference sequence). Here the CDR3 reads CASSWAGGSNQPQHF. The CDR3 DNA reads TGTGCCAGTAGTTGGGCAGGGGGAAGCAATCAGCCCCAGCATTTT. Supplemented by reference TRBV19 and TRBJ1-5, the full variable domain reads DGGITQSPKYLFRKEGQNVTLSCEQNLNHDAMYWYRQDPGQGLRLIYYSQIVNDFQKGDIAEGYSVSREKKESFPLTVTSAQKNPTAFYLCASSWAGGSNQPQHFGDGTRLSIL.

Ten or more counts support this clonotype. The chain couples TRBV5-4 to TRBJ2-3, with 8 bases fitting TRBD2. V lost 8 bases to trimming and J lost 1 base; unmatched junction nucleotides: 3. Germline CDR1 reads SGHNT; CDR2 reads YYREEE (reference sequence). The CDR3 is made up of 13 amino acids. CDR3 nucleotide sequence: TGTGCCAGTACGGGAGGGCGCACAGATACGCAGTATTTT. Its translation: CASTGGRTDTQYF.

This clonotype came up many times. The CDR3 protein is CASSYSVVDGANVLTF. The CDR3, as DNA: TGTGCCAGCAGTTACTCGGTGGTGGATGGGGCCAACGTCCTGACTTTC. The chain joins TRBV6-2 or TRBV6-3 to TRBJ2-6; no clear D gene. The CDR3 spans 16 residues. Germline lookup yields CDR1 MNHEY and CDR2 SVGEGT. V lost 0 bases and J lost 3, with 9 bases in between.

Note on this clonotype: This may be a read error: a much more frequent sequence differs by one nucleotide. This chain uses TRBV20-1 with TRBJ2-1; the D gene could be TRBD1 or TRBD2 (5 bases each). Germline CDR1 and CDR2: DFQATT and SNEGSKA (reference sequence). The length of the CDR3 is 15 residues. CDR3 coding DNA: TGCAGTGCTAGTACACGGGACCTCCTCTACAATGGGCAGTTCTTC. Protein sequence: CSASTRDLLYNGQFF.

The table lists this clonotype with many counts. This chain joins TRBV30 and TRBJ2-7; no firm D call. The CDR3 loop spans 14 amino acids. CDR1 is GTSNPN, CDR2 SVGIG, per germline (reference sequence). V was pared by 0 bases and J by 3 bases, with 12 bases between. The CDR3 DNA sequence: TGTGCCTGGAGTGTACTGGGCGCCAGCTACGAGCAGTACTTC. Protein sequence: CAWSVLGASYEQYF.

At least ten counts were recorded for this clonotype. V usage is TRBV4-1 and J usage is TRBJ2-7; D call uncertain. The V end was cut by 1 base, the J end by 1 base, with 8 bases between. The CDR3 covers 14 residues. From germline, CDR1 is MGHRA and CDR2 YSYEKL. As DNA, the CDR3 is TGCGCCAGCAGCCAAGTCACAGAGTCCTACGAGCAGTACTTC. Its translation: CASSQVTESYEQYF.

This clonotype was counted ten times or more. V gene TRBV6-2 or TRBV6-3 combines with J gene TRBJ1-5; D ambiguous. Germline loops: CDR1 MNHEY, CDR2 SVGEGT. The V gene lost 2 bases and the J gene lost 6 bases, with 14 bases spanning the gap. The CDR3 spans 15 residues. This chain's CDR3 is CASSYEAAPSQPQHF. In DNA, the CDR3 is TGTGCCAGCAGTTACGAGGCAGCCCCGAGTCAGCCCCAGCATTTT.

This clonotype was found many times. The chain joins TRBV5-4 to TRBJ1-1; D ambiguous. Trimming left V 6 bases short and J 5 bases short, with 17 bases between. CDR3 length: 14 amino acids. Per germline, CDR1 SGHNT and CDR2 YYREEE (reference sequence). The CDR3 reads CASTRALEGTEAFF. The CDR3 coding sequence is TGTGCCAGCACCCGGGCCCTAGAAGGAACTGAAGCTTTCTTT.

At least ten counts were recorded for this clonotype. The rearrangement uses TRBV11-2 and TRBJ2-6; the D is unclear. V was shortened by 5 bases and J by 4 bases, with 6 bases between the two germline ends. Germline values: CDR1 SGHAT, CDR2 FQNNGV. This CDR3 comprises 13 residues. CDR3 sequence: CASSASGANVLTF. Written as DNA, the CDR3 is TGTGCCAGCAGCGCGTCCGGGGCCAACGTCCTGACTTTC.

This clonotype was counted ten times or more. The chain joins TRBV28 to TRBJ2-3, with 7 bases lining up with TRBD1. The V gene's germline CDR1 is MDHEN and CDR2 SYDVKM. The CDR3 runs to 16 residues. V shed 1 base and J 2 bases; nucleotides not matched to a gene: 6. In nucleotides, the CDR3 is TGTGCCAGCAGTTTATTAAGGGGGCCGACCACAGATACGCAGTATTTT. Protein: CASSLLRGPTTDTQYF.

In this sample, this clonotype turned up many times. The V and J genes are TRBV30 and TRBJ1-4; no definite D call. The CDR3 totals 13 residues. The germline CDR1 and CDR2 sequences are GTSNPN and SVGIG (reference sequence). V was shortened by 1 base and J by 7 bases, with 10 bases between the two germline ends. CDR3 sequence: CAWSAGFGEKLFF. CDR3 DNA sequence: TGTGCCTGGAGTGCTGGATTCGGTGAAAAACTGTTTTTT.

This clonotype showed up just once. One end of the junction varies from germline; a read error may be responsible. The rearrangement uses TRBV20-1 and TRBJ2-2, with a weak D call TRBD2 (5 bases). The CDR3 has 14 amino acids. Germline CDR1 is DFQATT and CDR2 is SNEGSKA (reference sequence). CDR3 bases: TGCAGTGCTAGCCCCCTTATCCGATCCGGGGAGCGGTTTTTC. Translating it yields CSASPLIRSGERFF.

This clonotype appeared many times. The chain employs TRBV3-1 and TRBJ2-7; D might be TRBD1 (6 bases). The V gene lost 5 bases and the J gene lost 2 bases, with 16 bases spanning the gap. CDR1 and CDR2 from the germline V gene are LGHDT and YNNKEL (reference sequence). The CDR3 length is 15 residues. The CDR3 DNA follows: TGTGCCAGCAGCTACGCCGACAGGCCCCCCTACGAGCAGTACTTC. It codes for CASSYADRPPYEQYF.

This clonotype was seen ten or more times. The gene calls are TRBV13 and TRBJ1-4, with 7 bases identical to TRBD1. Germline loops: CDR1 PRHDT, CDR2 FYEKMQ (reference sequence). The CDR3 is 14 amino acids. The J segment lost 6 bases and the V segment lost 4 bases, leaving 5 bases of the junction unmatched. The CDR3 protein is CASSYLTGDEKLFF. CDR3 DNA: TGTGCCAGCAGCTACCTCACAGGGGATGAAAAACTGTTTTTT.

This clonotype was found many times. This rearrangement joins TRBV2 to TRBJ1-1; no clear D gene. This CDR3 is 15 amino acids long. V was cut by 8 bases and J by 3 bases, with 19 bases left in between. Per germline, CDR1 SNHLY and CDR2 FYNNEI. For the CDR3, the DNA is TGTGCCAGCGATTTATTCTGGCGTGAGGACACTGAAGCTTTCTTT. This translates into CASDLFWREDTEAFF.

With regard to this clonotype: A much larger clone differs from this one at a single base, so this may be a read error. A read error is likely, as this CDR3 ends without the conserved phenylalanine or tryptophan. The CDR3 loop is CASSSPPALEQYS. CDR3 sequence (DNA): TGTGCCAGCAGCTCCCCCCCCGCCTTGGAGCAGTACTCC. The chain joins TRBV11-2 to TRBJ2-7; D gene unclear. Trimming cost V 4 bases and J 7 bases, with 14 bases left between them. The CDR3 contains 13 residues. The V gene's germline CDR1 is SGHAT and CDR2 FQNNGV.

This clonotype was seen ten or more times. This chain links TRBV6-2 or TRBV6-3 with TRBJ1-2, with D perhaps TRBD1 (6 bases). From germline, CDR1 is MNHEY and CDR2 SVGEGT. The CDR3 consists of 14 residues. The V end lost 6 bases, the J end lost 4 bases, and 15 bases lay between the germline ends. The CDR3 here is CASSYGAGAYGYTF. CDR3 sequence (DNA): TGTGCCAGCAGCTACGGGGCAGGGGCCTATGGCTACACCTTC.

This clonotype was detected many times. The chain recombines TRBV5-6 with TRBJ2-7, with D tentatively TRBD2 (6 bases). The CDR3 totals 15 residues. Germline V gene sequence: CDR1 SGHDT, CDR2 YYEEEE. V was shortened by 4 bases and J by 2 bases, with 16 bases between the two germline ends. The CDR3 sequence: CASSPRSGVPYEQYF. As DNA, the CDR3 is TGTGCCAGCAGCCCCAGGTCGGGAGTCCCCTACGAGCAGTACTTC.

This clonotype was found many times. J is TRBJ2-7 and V is TRBV5-6; unclear D gene. Germline-derived CDR1 and CDR2 are SGHDT and YYEEEE. Trimming cost V 4 bases and J 2 bases, with 10 bases left between them. The CDR3 covers 13 residues. The CDR3: CASSPNPAYEQYF. For the CDR3, the DNA is TGTGCCAGCAGCCCGAACCCGGCCTACGAGCAGTACTTC.

This clonotype has a count of ten or more. The chain employs TRBV10-3 and TRBJ2-1; D uncertain. CDR3 size: 13 residues. The germline gives CDR1 ENHRY, CDR2 SYGVKD. Trimming shortened V by 4 bases and J by 6 bases, and 10 bases separated the two germline ends. CDR3 region: CAISVAGFNEQFF. The CDR3 coding sequence is TGTGCCATCAGTGTAGCAGGATTCAATGAGCAGTTCTTC.

This clonotype was detected ten times or more. The rearrangement uses TRBV20-1 and TRBJ1-3; no clear D. The CDR3 has 15 amino acids. Per the germline V gene, CDR1 is DFQATT and CDR2 is SNEGSKA (reference sequence). Trimming shortened V by 1 base and J by 1 base, and 11 bases separated the two germline ends. The CDR3 coding sequence is TGCAGTGCTAGAGTGGGCGGAAATTCTGGAAACACCATATATTTT. Translating it yields CSARVGGNSGNTIYF.

This clonotype occurred many times. V and J are TRBV12-3 or TRBV12-4 and TRBJ2-2, with D possibly matching TRBD1 (6 bases). V was pared by 2 bases and J by 4 bases, with 17 bases between. The CDR3 spans 17 residues. The CDR3 region has the DNA TGTGCCAGCAGTTTATCGAAAACAGGGAGCAGCACCGGGGAGCTGTTTTTT. Its protein is CASSLSKTGSSTGELFF.

This clonotype occurred many times. The chain couples TRBV7-9 to TRBJ1-1, with no clear D. Per germline, CDR1 SEHNR and CDR2 FQNEAQ (reference sequence). This CDR3 is built from 13 residues. V lost 3 bases, J lost 5 bases, and 10 bases lay in between. The CDR3 nucleotides are TGTGCCAGCAGCTTGGGCCTGGGAACTGAAGCTTTCTTT. It translates to CASSLGLGTEAFF.

In its sample, this clonotype was seen many times. The V and J genes are TRBV19 and TRBJ1-5; 8 bases agree with TRBD1. After removal of 2 bases from V and 7 bases from J, the junction contained 4 bases not matched to a gene. This CDR3 is 14 amino acids long. Germline-derived CDR1 and CDR2 are LNHDA and SQIVND (reference sequence). The CDR3 region has the DNA TGTGCCAGTAGTATAACAACAGGGGGGCAGCCCCAGCATTTT. It yields the protein CASSITTGGQPQHF.

This clonotype was recorded many times. This rearrangement joins TRBV4-3 to TRBJ2-7; D not resolved. This CDR3 comprises 15 residues. The V end lost 0 bases, the J end lost 2 bases, and 11 bases lay between the germline ends. The germline CDR1 and CDR2 sequences are LGHNA and YSLEER. CDR3 amino acids: CASSQDYGLAYEQYF. CDR3 nucleotide sequence: TGCGCCAGCAGCCAAGACTACGGATTAGCCTACGAGCAGTACTTC.

This clonotype has more than one count but fewer than ten. A much larger clone sits a single nucleotide away, making a read error possible. The chain combines TRBV7-6 with TRBJ1-1, with D possibly matching TRBD1 (5 bases). V gave up 5 bases and J gave up 4 bases, with 17 bases separating them. Germline lookup yields CDR1 SGHVS and CDR2 FNYEAQ. This CDR3 is built from 15 residues. CDR3 protein: CASSASAGRRTEAFF. The CDR3 DNA reads TGTGCCAGCAGCGCCTCGGCAGGGCGGCGCACTGAAGCTTTCTTT.

Comments on this clonotype: A much larger clone sits a single nucleotide away, making a read error possible. V is TRBV6-2 or TRBV6-3 and J is TRBJ2-3; TRBD2 agrees at 15 bases. The CDR3 has 17 amino acids. The germline CDR1 and CDR2 sequences are MNHEY and SVGEGT. The CDR3 DNA reads as TGTGCCAGCACCGACAGGACTAGCGGGGGGGTCACAGATACGCGGTATTTT. Translation gives CASTDRTSGGVTDTRYF.